Listed below are T cell receptor beta chains from one sample, sequenced in a study of shared clonotypes between healthy human individuals. The data were produced by immunoSEQ multiplex PCR, yet TCRdb's version contains in-frame clones alone and is incomplete. The sample contains 2 million to 2.5 million clones, about 94% of which appear only once. The material sequenced was naive CD4+ T cells sorted from blood. Every receptor here comes from a man between 18 and 29 years old in good health. The CDR3 runs from the conserved cysteine through the conserved F or W. The D gene is left open where the match is weak. Only some rows state a clone size, as once, few, many or a class for expanded clones.

J gene | D gene | V gene | clone size | CDR3 protein | CDR3 DNA
TRBJ2-5 | NA | TRBV5-1 | NA | CASSSSDQETQYF | TGCGCCAGCAGCAGTAGCGACCAAGAGACCCAGTACTTC
TRBJ1-5 | NA | TRBV10-3 | NA | CAISDSGAQHF | TGTGCCATCAGTGATTCGGGGGCCCAGCATTTT
TRBJ2-7 | TRBD1 | TRBV11-2 | NA | CASSLESAGGPYEQYF | TGTGCCAGCAGCTTAGAGTCGGCAGGGGGCCCCTACGAGCAGTACTTC
TRBJ2-7 | NA | TRBV7-2 | NA | CASRFTVNEQYF | TGTGCCAGCAGATTCACAGTGAACGAGCAGTACTTC
TRBJ2-3 | NA | TRBV27 | NA | CASSFLSGADTQYF | TGTGCCAGCAGTTTCCTGTCAGGGGCAGATACGCAGTATTTT
TRBJ2-1 | TRBD1 | TRBV4-1 | NA | CASSQPGQASYNEQFF | TGCGCCAGCAGTCAACCGGGACAGGCATCCTACAATGAGCAGTTCTTC
TRBJ2-7 | TRBD2 | TRBV10-3 | NA | CAISPNRGGLSEEQYF | TGTGCCATCAGCCCGAACCGGGGAGGGTTATCGGAAGAGCAGTACTTC
TRBJ1-5 | NA | TRBV30 | once | CAWGGSWVGNQPQHF | TGTGCCTGGGGTGGGAGCTGGGTGGGCAATCAGCCCCAGCATTTT
TRBJ2-7 | NA | TRBV19 | NA | CASGRGTGDDEQYF | TGTGCCAGTGGGAGGGGGACAGGCGACGACGAGCAGTACTTC
TRBJ1-1 | NA | TRBV5-6 | NA | CASSLGSTNTEAFF | TGTGCCAGCAGCTTGGGAAGCACCAACACTGAAGCTTTCTTT
TRBJ1-1 | NA | TRBV5-1 | once | CASSLVTEMNTEAFF | TGCGCCAGCAGCTTGGTTACGGAGATGAACACTGAAGCTTTCTTT
TRBJ2-5 | NA | TRBV18 | NA | CASSNTGPETQYF | TGTGCCAGCTCCAATACGGGACCAGAGACCCAGTACTTC
TRBJ1-6 | NA | TRBV30 | NA | CAWGGQGNSPLHF | TGTGCCTGGGGGGGGCAAGGGAATTCACCCCTCCACTTT
TRBJ2-2 | NA | TRBV5-4 | once | CASSREVAENTGELFF | TGTGCCAGCAGCCGCGAAGTAGCGGAGAACACCGGGGAGCTGTTTTTT
TRBJ2-7 | NA | TRBV11-2 | NA | CASSLELAGPYEQYF | TGTGCCAGCAGCTTAGAACTGGCAGGCCCCTACGAGCAGTACTTC
TRBJ1-2 | TRBD1 | TRBV19 | NA | CASRDRDRRFTF | TGTGCCAGTAGAGACCGGGACAGACGATTCACCTTC
TRBJ2-4 | NA | TRBV7-2 | NA | CASSPQSLLLAKNIQYF | TGTGCCAGCAGCCCTCAAAGCCTCTTACTAGCCAAAAACATTCAGTACTTC
TRBJ1-6 | NA | TRBV6-6 | NA | CASSPTGYNSPLHF | TGTGCCAGCAGCCCGACAGGTTATAATTCACCCCTCCACTTT
TRBJ2-2 | NA | TRBV5-1 | NA | CASSSLGGRNTGELFF | TGCGCCAGCAGCTCCCTGGGGGGGCGTAACACCGGGGAGCTGTTTTTT
TRBJ1-1 | TRBD1 | TRBV11-3 | NA | CASSLGTGVNTEAFF | TGTGCCAGCAGCTTGGGGACAGGGGTTAACACTGAAGCTTTCTTT
TRBJ2-1 | NA | TRBV6-1 | NA | CASSEFLGTLGNEQFF | TGTGCCAGCAGTGAATTTTTGGGGACCCTTGGCAATGAGCAGTTCTTC
TRBJ1-1 | NA | TRBV30 | NA | CACAGGERTEAFF | TGTGCCTGCGCTGGGGGGGAGAGGACTGAAGCTTTCTTT
TRBJ2-3 | NA | TRBV6-5 | NA | CASISTTDTQYF | TGTGCCAGCATTAGCACCACAGATACGCAGTATTTT